This passage covers 17 T cell receptor beta chains from one sample sequenced in a study of regulatory T cells. The PCR used 52 TRBV and 13 TRBJ primers. The method was immunoSEQ multiplex PCR; TCRdb's version includes in-frame clones alone and lacks a portion of them. Altogether 30,000 to 40,000 clones are present, about 93% being singletons, with the ten largest covering over 0.85%. Study-level findings and limits: Hydrophobic residues at CDR3 positions 6 and 7 were enriched in conventional CD4+ T cells of CD3G-deficient patients.

The antigens for these receptors are not known. Sequenced sample: conventional CD4+ T cells sorted from blood. The origin of the receptors is a child younger than 10 with CD3G deficiency.

In this sample, this clone turned up a few times. The chain carries TRBV7-9 and TRBJ2-1; the D gene is possibly TRBD2 (5 bases). Germline assignment: CDR1 SEHNR and CDR2 FQNEAQ (reference sequence). CDR3 size: 13 residues. Trimming cost V 5 bases and J 9 bases, with 14 bases left between them. The CDR3 DNA reads TGTGCCAGCAGCAAACTAGGTTTGGGTGAGCAGTTCTTC. It encodes CASSKLGLGEQFF.

The chain carries TRBV5-5 and TRBJ2-7; tentatively, D is TRBD1 (6 bases). V was shortened by 0 bases and J by 8 bases, with 18 bases between the two germline ends. This CDR3 region has 15 residues. Germline CDR1 SGHKS, CDR2 YYEKEE (reference sequence). The CDR3 bases are TGTGCCAGCAGCTTGGTGGGTAGGTCAGGGGATCAGCAGTACTTC. As protein: CASSLVGRSGDQQYF.

The rearrangement uses TRBV30 and TRBJ2-2, with D maybe TRBD2 (6 bases). The CDR3 is made up of 11 amino acids. The germline V and J ends were trimmed by 3 bases and 7 bases, with 6 bases remaining between them. Germline lookup yields CDR1 GTSNPN and CDR2 SVGIG (reference sequence). CDR3 DNA sequence: TGTGCCTGGAGCGGGGGCGGGGAGCTGTTTTTT. Protein sequence: CAWSGGGELFF.

J is TRBJ1-4 and V is TRBV6-1, with D maybe TRBD1 (5 bases). The V gene lost 6 bases and the J gene lost 2 bases, with 10 bases spanning the gap. The CDR3 spans 14 residues. CDR1 is MNHNS and CDR2 is SASEGT in the germline V gene. The CDR3 nucleotides are TGTGCCAGCAGCTCGGGACTGACTAATGAAAAACTGTTTTTT. This sequence encodes CASSSGLTNEKLFF.

This chain connects TRBV28 to TRBJ2-1; maybe TRBD2 (5 bases). Germline CDR1 is MDHEN and CDR2 is SYDVKM. This CDR3 comprises 15 residues. V lost 6 bases and J lost 2, with 14 bases in between. CDR3 protein: CASRSQDSTYNEQFF. CDR3 coding DNA: TGTGCCAGCAGATCTCAGGACTCAACCTACAATGAGCAGTTCTTC.

This chain connects TRBV5-1 to TRBJ1-1, with D possibly TRBD1 on 6 matching bases. V was cut by 1 base and J by 4 bases, with 11 bases left in between. The CDR3 consists of 14 residues. Germline-derived CDR1 and CDR2 are SGHRS and YFSETQ. CDR3 sequence: CASSLQGQTTEAFF. CDR3 DNA: TGCGCCAGCAGCTTGCAGGGGCAGACCACTGAAGCTTTCTTT.

V and J are TRBV7-9 and TRBJ2-2; D ambiguous. V lost 5 bases to trimming and J lost 1 base, with 11 bases between them. From germline, CDR1 is SEHNR and CDR2 FQNEAQ (reference sequence). This CDR3 comprises 15 residues. DNA for the CDR3: TGTGCCAGCAGCCCCCCGGACGGGAACACCGGGGAGCTGTTTTTT. It codes for CASSPPDGNTGELFF.

The CDR3 protein is CASSPVPGASDDNEQFF. The CDR3 DNA follows: TGTGCCAGCTCACCTGTCCCCGGGGCTAGCGATGACAATGAGCAGTTCTTC. The chain has TRBV18 and TRBJ2-1; the D gene is possibly TRBD2 (6 bases). V lost 3 bases and J 5 bases, leaving 20 bases between the germline ends. The germline gives CDR1 KGHSH, CDR2 LQKENI. This CDR3 region has 17 residues.

The chain employs TRBV18 and TRBJ2-3, with 7 nucleotides matching TRBD2. Per germline, CDR1 KGHSH and CDR2 LQKENI. This CDR3 region has 13 residues. J gave up 14 bases and V 3 bases, and 11 bases lay outside the gene matches. CDR3 protein: CASSPTGTTELYF. The CDR3 bases are TGTGCCAGCTCACCTACTGGGACTACGGAGTTGTATTTT.

This sequence joins TRBV7-9 and TRBJ1-4; D may be TRBD1 (5 bases). The germline V and J ends were trimmed by 3 bases and 6 bases, with 14 bases remaining between them. This CDR3 contains 15 residues. Germline V lookup: CDR1 SEHNR, CDR2 FQNEAQ (reference sequence). DNA for the CDR3: TGTGCCAGCAGCTTCGGCGAGGGGCGCGATGAAAAACTGTTTTTT. This codes for CASSFGEGRDEKLFF.

This sequence joins TRBV6-1 and TRBJ2-3; D is unclear. Deletions cut 5 bases from V and 5 bases from J, with 11 bases between. This CDR3 comprises 13 residues. Germline values: CDR1 MNHNS, CDR2 SASEGT. In nucleotides, the CDR3 is TGTGCCAGCAGTTATTACCCCCGAGATACGCAGTATTTT. Translating it yields CASSYYPRDTQYF.

This clone was observed a few times. The gene calls are TRBV28 and TRBJ1-2; tentatively, D is TRBD1 (6 bases). The CDR3 extends over 12 amino acids. Germline V gene data show CDR1 as MDHEN and CDR2 as SYDVKM. The V and J ends lost 3 bases and 9 bases respectively, with 11 bases between them. The CDR3 is CASSLGATSYTF. The CDR3 coding sequence is TGTGCCAGCAGTTTGGGGGCTACAAGCTACACCTTC.

The chain couples TRBV28 to TRBJ2-7; 9 nucleotides match TRBD2. The ends lost 5 bases at V and 3 bases at J; junction bases unmatched: 8. This CDR3 contains 15 residues. CDR1 is MDHEN and CDR2 is SYDVKM in the germline V gene. As DNA, the CDR3 is TGTGCCAGCAGTGCTAGCGGGAAGCAATACTACGAGCAGTACTTC. This translates into CASSASGKQYYEQYF.

The chain uses TRBV10-1 and TRBJ2-7; 9 bases are a match to TRBD2. Per germline, CDR1 WNHNN and CDR2 SYGVQD (reference sequence). The CDR3 spans 13 residues. CDR3 sequence reads: CPRRRGGALRGYF. DNA for the CDR3: TGCCCTCGGAGGCGGGGGGGGGCCCTACGAGGGTACTTC.

Written as DNA, the CDR3 is TGTGCCAGCAGTCTTACAGGATCCGAGCAGTACTTC. This translates into CASSLTGSEQYF. The chain links TRBV6-1 to TRBJ2-7, with a tentative D call TRBD1 (5 bases). Trimming pared 5 bases from V and 6 bases from J, leaving 11 bases between. Germline V gene lookup returns CDR1 MNHNS and CDR2 SASEGT. The CDR3 is made up of 12 amino acids.

The table lists this clone with a count of one. The V gene is TRBV21-1, the J gene TRBJ1-5. TRBV21-1 is classified as a pseudogene. This CDR3 is built from 15 residues. CDR3 amino acids: CASRSGERGNQPQHF. CDR3 DNA: TGTGCCAGCAGGTCGGGGGAGAGAGGGAATCAGCCCCAGCATTTT.

The rearrangement joins TRBV5-1 to TRBJ2-2, with 7 positions matching TRBD1. The V segment lost 0 bases and the J segment 6 bases; nucleotides outside the gene matches: 5. Germline CDR1 SGHRS, CDR2 YFSETQ. This CDR3 is built from 15 residues. This CDR3 is CASSLGDRAPGELFF. DNA for the CDR3: TGCGCCAGCAGCTTGGGAGACAGGGCGCCCGGGGAGCTGTTTTTT.